This T cell receptor beta chain appears in the sequencing data of a study of cytomegalovirus exposure and HLA in healthy donors. The CDR3 is made up of 11 amino acids. V trimming: 6 bases; J trimming: 2 bases; junction bases outside the gene matches: 0. CDR1 is SQVTM, CDR2 ANQGSEA, per germline. PCR primers comprised 60 Vbeta and 13 Jbeta primers. The table came from immunoSEQ multiplex PCR; TCRdb's copy has only in-frame clones and leaves some out. The data show about 100,000 clones, 75% to 85% seen once. At collection, donors were nominally healthy, but unrecorded immune exposures were probable. V gene TRBV29-1 combines with J gene TRBJ2-7; 8 bases fit TRBD1. The sequenced material came from PBMCs. This sequence was found in a woman aged 18-29 years in good health and CMV-seronegative. The CDR3 bases are TGCAGCGTGACAGGGGCCTACGAGCAGTACTTC. Amino acid sequence: CSVTGAYEQYF.